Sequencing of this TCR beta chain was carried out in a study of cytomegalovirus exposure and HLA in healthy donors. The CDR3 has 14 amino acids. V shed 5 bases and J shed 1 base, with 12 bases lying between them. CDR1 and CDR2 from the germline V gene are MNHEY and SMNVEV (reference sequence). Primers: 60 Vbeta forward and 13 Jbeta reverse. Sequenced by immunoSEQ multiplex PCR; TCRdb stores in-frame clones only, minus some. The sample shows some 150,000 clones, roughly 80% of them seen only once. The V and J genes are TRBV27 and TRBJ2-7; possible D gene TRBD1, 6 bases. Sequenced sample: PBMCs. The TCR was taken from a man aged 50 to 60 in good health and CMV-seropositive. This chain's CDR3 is CASSPDDRSYEQYF. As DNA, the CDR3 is TGTGCCAGCAGTCCCGATGACAGGTCCTACGAGCAGTACTTC.